The next 29 T cell receptor beta chains were all read from a single sample in a study of blood T cell repertoires in COVID-19. Libraries were prepared by immunoSEQ multiplex PCR; TCRdb keeps only in-frame clonotypes and omits some of them. The data show more than 200,000 clones, 81% seen once. Sequencing was carried out using peripheral blood. Every receptor here comes from a woman of 80 years or more with acute or convalescent COVID-19.

V usage is TRBV10-2 and J usage is TRBJ2-3; 11 bases agree with TRBD2. Germline assignment: CDR1 WSHSY and CDR2 SAAADI. The CDR3 sequence is 15 residues long. The V and J ends lost 6 bases and 4 bases, in that order; junction bases with no gene match: 6. CDR3 residues: CASSALAGVADTQYF. Here the CDR3 DNA reads TGCGCCAGCAGCGCACTAGCGGGAGTCGCAGATACGCAGTATTTT.

The CDR3 protein is CASSFGQGRYIQYF. CDR3 DNA: TGTGCCAGCAGCTTCGGACAGGGAAGATACATTCAGTACTTC. The chain is built from TRBV11-2 and TRBJ2-4; TRBD1 matches 8 bases. Looked up from germline, CDR1 is SGHAT and CDR2 is FQNNGV. Losses at the gene ends were 3 bases for V and 8 bases for J; bases not matched to a gene: 6. The CDR3 has 14 amino acids.

V is TRBV5-1 and J is TRBJ1-3; 10 positions match TRBD1. V lost 0 bases to trimming and J lost 4 bases; unmatched junction nucleotides: 4. Germline-derived CDR1 and CDR2 are SGHRS and YFSETQ. This CDR3 has 16 residues. CDR3 bases: TGCGCCAGCAGCTTGGATGACAGGGGGCCGGGAAACACCATATATTTT. It encodes CASSLDDRGPGNTIYF.

This chain connects TRBV3-1 (or the pseudogene TRBV3-2) to TRBJ2-1, with 8 positions matching TRBD2. The junction had 9 bases not matched to a gene; V was cut back by 1 base and J by 10 bases. Germline CDR1 reads LGHDT; CDR2 reads YNNKEL (reference sequence). This CDR3 has 15 amino acids. The CDR3, as DNA: TGTGCCAGCAGCCAAGTCCCAGCGGGGGAGGGGGAGCAGTTCTTC. Its translation: CASSQVPAGEGEQFF.

In this sample, this clone turned up once. CDR3 loop: CASSLGQSSGANVLTF. CDR3 in DNA: TGTGCCAGCAGCTTAGGACAGTCCTCTGGGGCCAACGTCCTGACTTTC. V gene TRBV7-9 combines with J gene TRBJ2-6, with a possible D match to TRBD1 (5 bases). Germline assignment: CDR1 SEHNR and CDR2 FQNEAQ (reference sequence). This CDR3 comprises 16 residues. V shed 1 base and J shed 0 bases, with 7 bases lying between them.

The rearrangement uses TRBV10-3 and TRBJ1-1; D is uncertain. V lost 5 bases and J lost 1, with 5 bases in between. The CDR3 covers 12 residues. Germline V gives CDR1 ENHRY, CDR2 SYGVKD. For the CDR3, the DNA is TGTGCCATCAGTTTCTCGAACACTGAAGCTTTCTTT. Residues: CAISFSNTEAFF.

This clone was picked up one time. The chain couples TRBV5-1 to TRBJ1-1, with a weak D call TRBD1 (5 bases). The CDR3 totals 13 residues. Per the germline V gene, CDR1 is SGHRS and CDR2 is YFSETQ. The V end lost 0 bases, the J end lost 3 bases, and 6 bases lay between the germline ends. Here the CDR3 reads CASSLEQDTEAFF. For the CDR3, the DNA is TGCGCCAGCAGCTTGGAACAGGACACTGAAGCTTTCTTT.

This sequence joins TRBV2 and TRBJ1-2, with D unresolved. Germline CDR1 and CDR2: SNHLY and FYNNEI. The CDR3 is 13 residues long. Trimming removed 5 bases at V and 7 bases at J, with 14 bases between. CDR3 sequence reads: CASSPQGRGGYTF. The CDR3 nucleotides read TGTGCCAGCAGTCCCCAAGGACGGGGTGGCTACACCTTC.

The V and J genes are TRBV2 and TRBJ1-5, with 8 bases identical to TRBD1. V was pared by 6 bases and J by 5 bases, with 6 bases of the junction left unmatched. The CDR3 spans 14 residues. Germline lookup yields CDR1 SNHLY and CDR2 FYNNEI. In DNA, the CDR3 is TGTGCCAGCAGGTCGGTGACAGGGGATCAGCCCCAGCATTTT. This sequence encodes CASRSVTGDQPQHF.

The chain's CDR3 is CASSEATGVAYNSPLHF. The CDR3 DNA follows: TGTGCCAGCAGTGAGGCTACAGGGGTCGCGTATAATTCACCCCTCCACTTT. The rearrangement joins TRBV6-1 to TRBJ1-6, with 7 bases lining up with TRBD1. V gave up 3 bases and J gave up 4 bases; unmatched junction bases: 9. Germline V gene data show CDR1 as MNHNS and CDR2 as SASEGT. CDR3 size: 17 residues.

The rearrangement uses TRBV7-7 and TRBJ2-3; 8 nucleotides align to TRBD2. Germline values: CDR1 SSHAT, CDR2 FNYEAQ (reference sequence). V shed 4 bases, J shed 2 bases, and the junction held 2 bases outside the gene matches. CDR3 length: 14 residues. CDR3 protein: CASSSGLVTDTQYF. The CDR3 coding sequence is TGTGCCAGCAGCTCGGGACTAGTCACAGATACGCAGTATTTT.

J is TRBJ2-3 and V is TRBV6-5, with 11 positions matching TRBD2. J gave up 4 bases and V 0 bases, and 3 bases lay outside the gene matches. The CDR3 is 16 residues long. Per germline, CDR1 MNHEY and CDR2 SVGAGI. CDR3 in amino acids: CASSYSGTSGSDTQYF. CDR3 DNA: TGTGCCAGCAGTTACTCCGGGACTAGCGGTTCAGATACGCAGTATTTT.

The chain recombines TRBV3-1 (or the pseudogene TRBV3-2) with TRBJ1-2; D is possibly TRBD1 (5 bases). The CDR3 runs 13 residues. Per the germline V gene, CDR1 is LGHDT and CDR2 is YNNKEL (reference sequence). Trimming left V 4 bases short and J 4 bases short, with 10 bases between. The CDR3 loop reads CASSPQGTYGYTF. The CDR3 region has the DNA TGTGCCAGCAGCCCTCAGGGTACCTATGGCTACACCTTC.

J is TRBJ1-3 and V is TRBV6-1; D unclear. CDR1 is MNHNS, CDR2 SASEGT, per germline. The CDR3 totals 15 residues. V was cut by 2 bases and J by 0 bases, with 8 bases left in between. CDR3 DNA sequence: TGTGCCAGCAGTGAAACAGACTACTCTGGAAACACCATATATTTT. Its protein product is CASSETDYSGNTIYF.

The chain recombines TRBV23-1 with TRBJ2-4; no definite D call. TRBV23-1 is an ORF, with its function uncertain. Trimming shortened V by 8 bases and J by 1 base, and 9 bases separated the two germline ends. CDR3 length: 13 amino acids. CDR3 region: CASLLPAKNIQYF. CDR3 bases: TGCGCCAGCCTTCTCCCTGCCAAAAACATTCAGTACTTC.

The genes are TRBV4-1 and TRBJ1-2; 8 nucleotides align to TRBD1. V was clipped by 4 bases and J by 7 bases; unmatched bases: 11. The CDR3 totals 15 residues. Germline lookup yields CDR1 MGHRA and CDR2 YSYEKL. CDR3 bases: TGCGCCAGCAGCCGAGGGACAGGACCTCTGGCTGGCTACACCTTC. Translation gives CASSRGTGPLAGYTF.

The chain uses TRBV7-6 and TRBJ2-7; TRBD2 aligns across 8 bases. The CDR3 runs 15 residues. Germline trimming cut 0 bases from V and 2 bases from J; bases unmatched to any gene: 3. Germline V gives CDR1 SGHVS, CDR2 FNYEAQ. The DNA for the CDR3 is TGTGCCAGCAGCTTAGCGCCGGGACTAGCCTACGAGCAGTACTTC. As protein: CASSLAPGLAYEQYF.

The J gene is TRBJ1-1, the V gene TRBV5-1; 9 nucleotides agree with TRBD1. The CDR3 totals 15 residues. V lost 4 bases to trimming and J lost 6 bases; unmatched junction nucleotides: 10. Germline values: CDR1 SGHRS, CDR2 YFSETQ. DNA of the CDR3: TGCGCCAGCAGCCTACGACAGGGGGAAGATGCTGAAGCTTTCTTT. It translates to CASSLRQGEDAEAFF. Based on the CDR3 plus reference TRBV5-1 and TRBJ1-1, the full variable domain is KAGVTQTPRYLIKTRGQQVTLSCSPISGHRSVSWYQQTPGQGLQFLFEYFSETQRNKGNFPGRFSGRQFSNSRSEMNVSTLELGDSALYLCASSLRQGEDAEAFFGQGTRLTVV.

The J gene is TRBJ1-1, the V gene TRBV10-3, with D maybe TRBD1 (6 bases). Germline values: CDR1 ENHRY, CDR2 SYGVKD. The CDR3 is made up of 12 amino acids. V lost 10 bases to trimming and J lost 1 base, with 10 bases between them. CDR3 DNA sequence: TGTGCCACTTCGACAGGGAACACTGAAGCTTTCTTT. Translated, it gives CATSTGNTEAFF.

A single count supports this clone. The rearrangement uses TRBV5-1 and TRBJ1-2; the match to TRBD1 covers 8 bases. Losses at the gene ends were 0 bases for V and 6 bases for J; bases not matched to a gene: 4. CDR1 and CDR2 from the germline V gene are SGHRS and YFSETQ. The CDR3 covers 14 residues. Here the CDR3 DNA reads TGCGCCAGCAGCTTGGCCTCGGGACAGGATGGCTACACCTTC. Protein: CASSLASGQDGYTF.

This clone was counted a few times. The V gene is TRBV6-6, the J gene TRBJ1-3; D gene uncertain. The germline CDR1 and CDR2 sequences are MNHNY and SVGAGI (reference sequence). The ends were cut back, 5 bases at V and 0 bases at J, with 11 bases in the middle. This CDR3 has 15 amino acids. CDR3 sequence (DNA): TGTGCCAGCAGTCCGAGGACTGTCTCTGGAAACACCATATATTTT. As protein: CASSPRTVSGNTIYF.

Only a few counts were recorded for this clone. This chain connects TRBV5-1 to TRBJ2-5; 9 bases map to TRBD2. CDR1 and CDR2 (germline): SGHRS, YFSETQ. With 0 bases clipped from V and 3 bases from J, the junction kept 0 bases outside the gene matches. CDR3 size: 14 residues. The CDR3 bases are TGCGCCAGCAGCTTGGGCGGGGGGGAAGAGACCCAGTACTTC. It codes for CASSLGGGEETQYF.

This clone was counted once. The chain has TRBV18 and TRBJ2-2; a possible D gene is TRBD2 (5 bases). Germline V gives CDR1 KGHSH, CDR2 LQKENI. V lost 2 bases and J lost 5, with 9 bases in between. The CDR3 loop spans 14 amino acids. CDR3 sequence reads: CASSPTRETGELFF. The CDR3, as DNA: TGTGCCAGCTCACCAACGAGGGAAACCGGGGAGCTGTTTTTT.

The chain recombines TRBV7-3 with TRBJ2-1; 12 nucleotides line up with TRBD2. The V gene end was trimmed by 1 base and the J gene end by 10 bases; junction bases not matched to a gene: 11. Germline CDR1 SGHTA, CDR2 FQGTGA. The CDR3 sequence is 17 residues long. The CDR3 sequence: CASSLMPSSGRAAEQFF. CDR3 nucleotide sequence: TGTGCCAGCAGCTTAATGCCCTCTAGCGGGAGGGCCGCCGAGCAGTTCTTC.

The chain recombines TRBV11-3 with TRBJ2-2; D unresolved. The germline V gene has CDR1 SGHNT and CDR2 YENEEA. With 1 base removed from V and 6 bases from J, the gap between germline ends came to 6 bases. This CDR3 has 13 residues. The CDR3 DNA follows: TGTGCCAGCAGCTTAGTAGTCGCCGGGGAGCTGTTTTTT. Its protein is CASSLVVAGELFF.

The V gene is TRBV7-2, the J gene TRBJ1-5; D gene ambiguous. V dropped 1 base and J dropped 9 bases, with 13 bases sitting between them. The germline V gene has CDR1 SGHTA and CDR2 FQGNSA. The CDR3 runs 14 residues. Here the CDR3 reads CASSLGLKGGPQHF. CDR3 in DNA: TGTGCCAGCAGCTTAGGACTCAAGGGAGGGCCCCAGCATTTT.

The chain recombines TRBV9 with TRBJ1-2; D is unclear. The CDR3 sequence is 15 residues long. The germline gives CDR1 SGDLS, CDR2 YYNGEE. V shed 4 bases and J shed 8 bases, with 21 bases lying between them. The CDR3 reads CASSPNAEGWYGYTF. CDR3 nucleotides: TGTGCCAGCAGCCCAAACGCCGAGGGATGGTACGGCTACACCTTC.

This chain links TRBV5-1 with TRBJ2-2, with D possibly TRBD2 on 6 matching bases. This CDR3 comprises 16 residues. Germline V lookup: CDR1 SGHRS, CDR2 YFSETQ. With 2 bases removed from V and 4 bases from J, the gap between germline ends came to 15 bases. The CDR3 nucleotides are TGCGCCAGCAGCTTAGCGGGCCGAGCGGGCACCGGGGAGCTGTTTTTT. Protein product: CASSLAGRAGTGELFF.

CDR3 region: CASSFQGLFF. DNA of the CDR3: TGTGCCAGCAGTTTCCAGGGGCTGTTTTTT. This sequence joins TRBV12-3 or TRBV12-4 and TRBJ2-2; weak D call: TRBD1 (5 bases). The CDR3 runs 10 residues. V was shortened by 3 bases and J by 13 bases, with 6 bases between the two germline ends.